Included here is one T cell receptor beta chain sequence, with context. Antigen: not known. CDR3 length: 17 amino acids. The V gene lost 3 bases and the J gene lost 0 bases, with 12 bases spanning the gap. Germline V lookup: CDR1 LNHDA, CDR2 SQIVND (reference sequence). The source of the sample is a study of T cell responses to AZD1222 COVID-19 vaccine. Study conclusions and caveats: It was only five to seven AZD1222 recipients who were seropositive at baseline.

Measured with immunoSEQ multiplex PCR; TCRdb has only the in-frame clones, and not every one. The repertoire holds 120,000 to 150,000 clones, 93% seen once, with 0.75% to 1% in the top ten. The rearrangement joins TRBV19 to TRBJ2-6; possibly TRBD1 for D (6 bases). The sample in question was peripheral blood, obtained on day 0 of MenACWY control vaccination. This TCR came from an adult in good health. DNA of the CDR3: TGTGCCAGTAGTATTCAAAAGGACAGCTCTGGGGCCAACGTCCTGACTTTC. Residues: CASSIQKDSSGANVLTF. The full variable domain, with the rest looked up from reference TRBV19 and TRBJ2-6, is DGGITQSPKYLFRKEGQNVTLSCEQNLNHDAMYWYRQDPGQGLRLIYYSQIVNDFQKGDIAEGYSVSREKKESFPLTVTSAQKNPTAFYLCASSIQKDSSGANVLTFGAGSRLTVL.